This T cell receptor (beta chain) was profiled in a study of blood T cell repertoires in COVID-19. Study at large: PBMCs, B-cell-depleted T cells, or T cells were the source of the cDNA or gDNA that made up the material.

Per the authors' pipeline: Nucleated cell counts were estimated from reference gene primer amplification. TCRdb's table, derived via immunoSEQ multiplex PCR, lists solely in-frame clones and lacks some. The DNA gave D and trimming, while V, J and clone size come from that table. The repertoire holds roughly 120,000 clones, with approximately 80% as singletons. The CDR3 sequence is 14 residues long. J gave up 5 bases and V 4 bases, and 5 bases lay outside the gene matches. The germline CDR1 and CDR2 sequences are MNHEY and SMNVEV (reference sequence). What was sequenced was peripheral blood. This chain connects TRBV27 to TRBJ2-7; TRBD1 matches at 10 bases. The sequence was obtained from a man between 65 and 85 years old with active or convalescent COVID-19. The CDR3 coding sequence is TGTGCCAGCAGTTCGACAGGGGGCCTGGACGAGCAGTACTTC. It yields the protein CASSSTGGLDEQYF.